This T cell receptor (beta chain) was sequenced during a study of CD8+CD57+ T cells in acquired aplastic anemia. On the study more broadly: Sorted cells (CD4+ and CD8+) yielded DNA amounts that averaged about 3.1 ug. General study findings and limits: Some 31 shared CD8+ CDR3s appeared highly expressed within patients' immunodominant clones.

The use of genomic DNA as template underpinned the TCR beta VDJ and CDR3 profiling. TCRdb reprocessed the reads with MiXCR, giving one entry per CDR3 protein. Of around 430,000 distinct CDR3 sequences in the sample, around a third were seen once. Losses at the gene ends were 3 bases for V and 4 bases for J; bases not matched to a gene: 9. CDR1 and CDR2 (germline): KGHDR, SFDVKD. CDR3 length equals 17 residues. Selection for sequencing was limited to patients who had shown CD8+CD57+ cell expansion by flow cytometry. Each of the patients presented with severe acquired aplastic anemia. Blood was sampled before the patients had received any therapy. A remark on this clonotype: Antigen unknown.

Sequenced input: sorted CD4+, CD8+, or CD8+CD57+ T cells (not recorded which) from PBMCs. The TCR comes from a human donor with aplastic anemia. The J gene is TRBJ2-3, the V gene TRBV24-1; TRBD2 aligns across 10 bases. CDR3 DNA: TGTGCCACCAGTGATCCCCTAGCGGGAGTAGGCGCAGATACGCAGTATTTT. Protein: CATSDPLAGVGADTQYF.